Listed below are T cell receptor beta chains from one sample, sequenced in a study of T cells in Graves' hyperthyroidism and ophthalmopathy. MiXCR was run by TCRdb on the multiplex PCR reads, yielding one entry per CDR3 protein. The repertoire holds about 400,000 distinct CDR3 sequences, 11% to 15% seen once, with around 28% in the top ten. Material for sequencing was blood. These receptors were collected from a man in his fifties or sixties with Graves' ophthalmopathy. The CDR3 runs from the conserved cysteine through the conserved F or W. The order of the fields is D gene, clone size, V gene, J gene, CDR3 DNA, CDR3 protein. The D gene is left open where the match is weak. Some rows have no size entry. The others give once, few or many, or a class for an expanded clone.

d_gene: TRBD2
abundance: .
v_gene: TRBV24-1
j_gene: TRBJ2-1
CDR3nt: TGTGCCACCAGTGATGGGACTAGCGGGAGTAGTGAGCAGTTCTTC
CDR3aa: CATSDGTSGSSEQFF

d_gene: .
abundance: many
v_gene: TRBV3-1
j_gene: TRBJ2-2
CDR3nt: TGTGCCAGCGGAGCGAACACCGGGGAGCTGTTTTTT
CDR3aa: CASGANTGELFF

d_gene: .
abundance: many
v_gene: TRBV5-1
j_gene: TRBJ2-3
CDR3nt: TGCGCCAGCAGCTCGGCCACAGACACAGATACGCAGTATTTT
CDR3aa: CASSSATDTDTQYF

d_gene: .
abundance: .
v_gene: TRBV29-1
j_gene: TRBJ2-5
CDR3nt: TGCAGCGTTGCCGTAAGCGGACAAGAGACCCAGTACTTC
CDR3aa: CSVAVSGQETQYF

d_gene: TRBD2
abundance: .
v_gene: TRBV2
j_gene: TRBJ2-3
CDR3nt: TGTGCCAGCAGCGTAGAACTAGCGGGAGGAGCAGATACGCAGTATTTT
CDR3aa: CASSVELAGGADTQYF

d_gene: .
abundance: .
v_gene: TRBV6-1
j_gene: TRBJ1-3
CDR3nt: TGTGCCAGCAGGATAACAGGGAATGGAAACACCATATATTTT
CDR3aa: CASRITGNGNTIYF

d_gene: .
abundance: .
v_gene: TRBV5-1
j_gene: TRBJ2-7
CDR3nt: TGCGCCAGCAGCTCGTTACCCGCAGAGCAGTACTTC
CDR3aa: CASSSLPAEQYF

d_gene: .
abundance: many
v_gene: TRBV7-8
j_gene: TRBJ2-1
CDR3nt: TGTGCCAGCTTCGACTGGGGCGGTATAACCTACAATGAGCAGTTCTTC
CDR3aa: CASFDWGGITYNEQFF

d_gene: .
abundance: many
v_gene: TRBV6-2/TRBV6-3
j_gene: TRBJ2-5
CDR3nt: TGTGCCAGCAGTTACCAAGACCAGAGGACCCAGTACTTC
CDR3aa: CASSYQDQRTQYF

d_gene: .
abundance: few
v_gene: TRBV10-3
j_gene: TRBJ2-2
CDR3nt: TGTGCCATCAGTGCTGGGCAGCCCGGGGAGCTGTTTTTT
CDR3aa: CAISAGQPGELFF

d_gene: TRBD2
abundance: .
v_gene: TRBV19
j_gene: TRBJ2-1
CDR3nt: TGTGCCAGTAGTACCTTGACTAGCGGGAGGAGGGATGAGCAGTTCTTC
CDR3aa: CASSTLTSGRRDEQFF

d_gene: .
abundance: many
v_gene: TRBV11-2
j_gene: TRBJ2-5
CDR3nt: TGTGCCAGCAGCCCCGTGACTTCGCCAACTCGAAAGACCCAGTACTTC
CDR3aa: CASSPVTSPTRKTQYF

d_gene: .
abundance: .
v_gene: TRBV7-9
j_gene: TRBJ2-3
CDR3nt: TGTGCCAGCAGCTTACCCCCCGGGGTAGCAGGTACGGATACGCAGTATTTT
CDR3aa: CASSLPPGVAGTDTQYF

d_gene: .
abundance: .
v_gene: TRBV7-6
j_gene: TRBJ1-6
CDR3nt: TGTGCCAGCAGCTTAGGGTTCGGGGATTCACCCCTCCACTTT
CDR3aa: CASSLGFGDSPLHF

d_gene: .
abundance: .
v_gene: TRBV27
j_gene: TRBJ1-1
CDR3nt: TGTGCCAGCAGTCCGCAGGGGACCGTGTATGGAGCTTTCTTT
CDR3aa: CASSPQGTVYGAFF

d_gene: TRBD1
abundance: .
v_gene: TRBV13
j_gene: TRBJ2-5
CDR3nt: TGTGCCAGCAGCCCCAGGACAGGGAAGACCCAGTACTTC
CDR3aa: CASSPRTGKTQYF

d_gene: .
abundance: few
v_gene: TRBV6-1
j_gene: TRBJ2-5
CDR3nt: TGTGCCAGCAGTGAATTCGATAGCGGCCGAAAAGAGACCCAGTACTTC
CDR3aa: CASSEFDSGRKETQYF

d_gene: .
abundance: .
v_gene: TRBV7-8
j_gene: TRBJ2-3
CDR3nt: TGTGCCAGCAGCGCCATCCAGAGTGGGGCAGATACGCAGTATTTT
CDR3aa: CASSAIQSGADTQYF

d_gene: TRBD1
abundance: few
v_gene: TRBV20-1
j_gene: TRBJ1-1
CDR3nt: TGCAGTGCTAGGCCACAGGGGCAGAACACTGAAGCTTTCTTT
CDR3aa: CSARPQGQNTEAFF

d_gene: .
abundance: once
v_gene: TRBV14
j_gene: TRBJ1-4
CDR3nt: TGTGCCAGCAGCCAAAGGCTGGGTAATGAAAAACTGTTTTTT
CDR3aa: CASSQRLGNEKLFF

d_gene: TRBD2
abundance: many
v_gene: TRBV18
j_gene: TRBJ2-7
CDR3nt: TGTGCCAGCTCACCACCGGGACTAGCGGGAGGAAACGAGCAGTACTTC
CDR3aa: CASSPPGLAGGNEQYF

d_gene: TRBD1
abundance: few
v_gene: TRBV29-1
j_gene: TRBJ2-7
CDR3nt: TGCAGCGTTGGGGGACAGAGTAAAGTGCAGTACTTC
CDR3aa: CSVGGQSKVQYF

d_gene: .
abundance: few
v_gene: TRBV12-3/TRBV12-4
j_gene: TRBJ1-5
CDR3nt: TGTGCCAGCGAGGTTTCAAGTAATCAGCCCCAGCATTTT
CDR3aa: CASEVSSNQPQHF

d_gene: .
abundance: few
v_gene: TRBV19
j_gene: TRBJ2-2
CDR3nt: TGTGCCAGTAGTATCGTTGATCGTGTGTGGCCCAGGGGCGGGGAGCTGTTTTTT
CDR3aa: CASSIVDRVWPRGGELFF

d_gene: .
abundance: many
v_gene: TRBV20-1
j_gene: TRBJ2-7
CDR3nt: TGCAGTGCTAGTTCAGGGCCCTCCTACGAGCAGTACTTC
CDR3aa: CSASSGPSYEQYF

d_gene: .
abundance: .
v_gene: TRBV12-3/TRBV12-4
j_gene: TRBJ2-3
CDR3nt: TGTGCCAGCAGTTCCGGGATCACAGATACGCAGTATTTT
CDR3aa: CASSSGITDTQYF

d_gene: TRBD2
abundance: many
v_gene: TRBV5-1
j_gene: TRBJ2-1
CDR3nt: TGCGCCAGTGCCCTGGGACTAGCGCGTGACAATGAGCAGTTCTTC
CDR3aa: CASALGLARDNEQFF

d_gene: TRBD1
abundance: many
v_gene: TRBV19
j_gene: TRBJ1-2
CDR3nt: TGTGCCAGTAGTATATTTTTTTCTGGACCGACAGGGCTTGGCTTCTCTGGCTACACCTTC
CDR3aa: CASSIFFSGPTGLGFSGYTF

d_gene: .
abundance: few
v_gene: TRBV6-1
j_gene: TRBJ1-5
CDR3nt: TGTGCCCTCCGGGACATAAGAAAGGGCAGCAATCAGCCCCAGCATTTT
CDR3aa: CALRDIRKGSNQPQHF

d_gene: .
abundance: many
v_gene: TRBV28
j_gene: TRBJ1-2
CDR3nt: TGTGCCAGCAGTTTTAGGGATGGCTACACCTTC
CDR3aa: CASSFRDGYTF

d_gene: TRBD2
abundance: many
v_gene: TRBV5-1
j_gene: TRBJ2-5
CDR3nt: TGCGCCAGCAGCTTGGCCGGGCCAGCGGGGGCCCAAGAGACCCAGTACTTC
CDR3aa: CASSLAGPAGAQETQYF

d_gene: .
abundance: many
v_gene: TRBV11-2
j_gene: TRBJ1-4
CDR3nt: TGTGCCAGCAGCTTAGGTTTCGGTGCAGGGAGGTCGGAAAAACTGTTTTTT
CDR3aa: CASSLGFGAGRSEKLFF

d_gene: TRBD1
abundance: many
v_gene: TRBV24-1
j_gene: TRBJ2-2
CDR3nt: TGTGCCACCAGTGACCCGGACAGGGGGCGCCCCGGGGAGCTGTTTTTT
CDR3aa: CATSDPDRGRPGELFF

d_gene: .
abundance: few
v_gene: TRBV7-9
j_gene: TRBJ1-5
CDR3nt: TGTGCCAGCAGCTTAGGGGCAGGGGGCAATCAGCCCCAGCATTTT
CDR3aa: CASSLGAGGNQPQHF

d_gene: .
abundance: many
v_gene: TRBV28
j_gene: TRBJ2-7
CDR3nt: TGTGCCAGCAGTCGAGACTGGCAGAACGGGTACGAGCAGTACTTC
CDR3aa: CASSRDWQNGYEQYF

d_gene: .
abundance: many
v_gene: TRBV6-1
j_gene: TRBJ1-2
CDR3nt: TGTGCCAGCAGTGCCCGGGACCTAACAAGGGGCTACACCTTC
CDR3aa: CASSARDLTRGYTF

d_gene: .
abundance: many
v_gene: TRBV20-1
j_gene: TRBJ2-7
CDR3nt: TGCAGTGCTAGAGAAGACTATAGGAGGTACGAGCAGTACTTC
CDR3aa: CSAREDYRRYEQYF

d_gene: .
abundance: many
v_gene: TRBV10-1
j_gene: TRBJ2-1
CDR3nt: TGCGCCAGCAGGACGGAGGGAGTCACCTACAATGAGCAGTTCTTC
CDR3aa: CASRTEGVTYNEQFF

d_gene: TRBD1
abundance: .
v_gene: TRBV24-1
j_gene: TRBJ2-1
CDR3nt: TGTGCCACCAGTGAGCCGACCGGGACAGGACACAATGAGCAGTTCTTC
CDR3aa: CATSEPTGTGHNEQFF

d_gene: TRBD1
abundance: .
v_gene: TRBV9
j_gene: TRBJ1-2
CDR3nt: TGTGCCAGCGCTTGGCAGGGGGCAGGTGGCTACACCTTC
CDR3aa: CASAWQGAGGYTF

d_gene: .
abundance: .
v_gene: TRBV27
j_gene: TRBJ2-2
CDR3nt: TGTGCCAGCAGTTTTCTCAGGACACCGAACACCGGGGAGCTGGTTTTT
CDR3aa: CASSFLRTPNTGELVF

d_gene: .
abundance: few
v_gene: TRBV24-1
j_gene: TRBJ2-7
CDR3nt: TGTGCCACCAGTGATTCGACAGCCATAACCTACGAGCAGTACTTC
CDR3aa: CATSDSTAITYEQYF

d_gene: .
abundance: many
v_gene: TRBV20-1
j_gene: TRBJ1-1
CDR3nt: TGCAGTGCTAGACAGCTGAACACTGAAGCTTTCTTT
CDR3aa: CSARQLNTEAFF

d_gene: .
abundance: many
v_gene: TRBV6-1
j_gene: TRBJ1-4
CDR3nt: TGTGCCAGCAGTCCGGGACTTCGTCCGAAAAATGAAAAACTGTTTTTT
CDR3aa: CASSPGLRPKNEKLFF

d_gene: .
abundance: few
v_gene: TRBV20-1
j_gene: TRBJ2-1
CDR3nt: TGCAGTGCTAGCGGGAGCCCCTACAATGAGCAGTTCTTC
CDR3aa: CSASGSPYNEQFF

d_gene: TRBD2
abundance: .
v_gene: TRBV7-9
j_gene: TRBJ2-5
CDR3nt: TGTGCCAGCAGCAGACTAGCGGGAGAGCAAGAGACCCGGTACTTC
CDR3aa: CASSRLAGEQETRYF

d_gene: TRBD2
abundance: many
v_gene: TRBV12-3/TRBV12-4
j_gene: TRBJ2-1
CDR3nt: TGTGCCAGCAGCTGGGTTGCGGGAGGGAGATACAATGAGCAGTTCTTC
CDR3aa: CASSWVAGGRYNEQFF

d_gene: .
abundance: few
v_gene: TRBV5-6
j_gene: TRBJ2-7
CDR3nt: TGTGCCAGCAGCTTGGTGGACACCCCCTACGAGCAGTACTTC
CDR3aa: CASSLVDTPYEQYF

d_gene: TRBD1
abundance: .
v_gene: TRBV4-2
j_gene: TRBJ1-1
CDR3nt: TGTGCCAGCAGCCAAGAGGACAGGGGAGCTTTCTTT
CDR3aa: CASSQEDRGAFF

d_gene: .
abundance: many
v_gene: TRBV11-2
j_gene: TRBJ2-5
CDR3nt: TGTGCCAGCAGACGGGGGGCAGGGTCTATGCAAGAGACCCAGTACTTC
CDR3aa: CASRRGAGSMQETQYF

d_gene: .
abundance: .
v_gene: TRBV6-1
j_gene: TRBJ2-7
CDR3nt: TGTGCCAGCAACTACGACGGGGGTAACGAGCAGTACTTC
CDR3aa: CASNYDGGNEQYF

d_gene: .
abundance: many
v_gene: TRBV29-1
j_gene: TRBJ2-5
CDR3nt: TGCAGCGTTGTTCTGGACTCTTCCCCCCAAGAGACCCAGTACTTC
CDR3aa: CSVVLDSSPQETQYF

d_gene: .
abundance: few
v_gene: TRBV15
j_gene: TRBJ2-5
CDR3nt: TGTGCCACCAGCAGACTTCCGAAGTGGGAGGTTGTTCTGTACTTC
CDR3aa: CATSRLPKWEVVLYF

d_gene: .
abundance: few
v_gene: TRBV29-1
j_gene: TRBJ2-4
CDR3nt: TGCAGCGCCCGGGACATAGCCAAAAACATTCAGTACTTC
CDR3aa: CSARDIAKNIQYF